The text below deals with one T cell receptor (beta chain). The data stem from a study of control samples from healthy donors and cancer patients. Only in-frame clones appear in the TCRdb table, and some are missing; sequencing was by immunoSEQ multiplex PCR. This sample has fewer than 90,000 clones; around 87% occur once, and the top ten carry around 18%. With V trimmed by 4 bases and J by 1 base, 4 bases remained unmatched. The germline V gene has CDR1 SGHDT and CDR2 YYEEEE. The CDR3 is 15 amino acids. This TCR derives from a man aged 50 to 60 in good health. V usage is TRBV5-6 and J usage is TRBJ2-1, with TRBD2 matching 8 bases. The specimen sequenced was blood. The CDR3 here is CASSHRGGSYNEQFF. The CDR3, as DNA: TGTGCCAGCAGCCACCGGGGGGGTTCCTACAATGAGCAGTTCTTC.